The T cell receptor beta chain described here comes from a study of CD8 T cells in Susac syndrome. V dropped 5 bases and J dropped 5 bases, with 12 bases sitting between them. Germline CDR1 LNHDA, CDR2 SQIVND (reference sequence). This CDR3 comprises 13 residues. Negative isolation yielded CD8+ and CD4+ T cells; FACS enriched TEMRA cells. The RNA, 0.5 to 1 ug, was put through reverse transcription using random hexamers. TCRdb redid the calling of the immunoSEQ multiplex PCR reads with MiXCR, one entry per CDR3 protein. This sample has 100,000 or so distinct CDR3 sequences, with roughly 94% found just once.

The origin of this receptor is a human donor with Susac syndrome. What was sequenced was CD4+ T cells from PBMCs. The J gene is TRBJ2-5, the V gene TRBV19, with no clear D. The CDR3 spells CASSGREFETQYF. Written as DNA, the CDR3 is TGTGCCAGTAGTGGTAGGGAATTCGAGACCCAGTACTTC.